This T cell receptor beta chain originates from a study of T-cell memory formation after mild COVID-19. At the level of the study: Largely, TCR clusters stayed within a single donor.

There are 13 residues in the CDR3. Germline V gene sequence: CDR1 SGHTA, CDR2 FQGNSA. Trimming took 3 bases from V and 8 from J, leaving 13 bases between them. TCRdb reprocessed the 5' RACE reads via MiXCR and lists one record per CDR3 protein. The table includes 250,000 to 350,000 distinct CDR3 sequences, more than 15% detected once. Study-wide results and limits: There were some responding clones in pre-infection memory, which suggested that cross-reactive memory had joined. Still unconfirmed is whether the second-wave clones peaking on day 37 recognized SARS-CoV-2.

This clonotype was counted only a few times. Its antigen is undetermined. The receptor was isolated from a man between 18 and 35 years old who had mild COVID-19 (a few samples of this study predate the infection). Cell type and time point are not known. The source material was PBMCs or a T cell subset sorted from them (not recorded which). J is TRBJ1-1 and V is TRBV7-2, with D maybe TRBD1 (5 bases). CDR3 region: CASSFERGLEAFF. The CDR3, as DNA: TGTGCCAGCAGCTTCGAAAGGGGCTTGGAAGCTTTCTTT. The full variable domain, in which reference TRBV7-2 and TRBJ1-1 provide the parts outside the CDR3, is GAGVSQSPSNKVTEKGKDVELRCDPISGHTALYWYRQSLGQGLEFLIYFQGNSAPDKSGLPSDRFSAERTGGSVSTLTIQRTQQEDSAVYLCASSFERGLEAFFGQGTRLTVV.